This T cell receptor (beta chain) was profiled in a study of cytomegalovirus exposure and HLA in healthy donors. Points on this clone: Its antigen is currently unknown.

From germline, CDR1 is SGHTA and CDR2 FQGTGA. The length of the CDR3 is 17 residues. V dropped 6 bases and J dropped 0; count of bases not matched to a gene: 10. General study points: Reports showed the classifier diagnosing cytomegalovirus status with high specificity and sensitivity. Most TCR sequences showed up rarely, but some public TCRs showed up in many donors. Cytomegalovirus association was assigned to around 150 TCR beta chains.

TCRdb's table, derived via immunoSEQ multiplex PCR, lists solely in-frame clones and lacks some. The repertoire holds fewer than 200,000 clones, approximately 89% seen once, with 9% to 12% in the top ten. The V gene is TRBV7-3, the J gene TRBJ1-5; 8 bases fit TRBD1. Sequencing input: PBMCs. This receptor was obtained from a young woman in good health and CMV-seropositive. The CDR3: CASRPGTGCYSNQPQHF. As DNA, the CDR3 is TGTGCCAGCAGACCCGGGACAGGCTGTTATAGCAATCAGCCCCAGCATTTT.